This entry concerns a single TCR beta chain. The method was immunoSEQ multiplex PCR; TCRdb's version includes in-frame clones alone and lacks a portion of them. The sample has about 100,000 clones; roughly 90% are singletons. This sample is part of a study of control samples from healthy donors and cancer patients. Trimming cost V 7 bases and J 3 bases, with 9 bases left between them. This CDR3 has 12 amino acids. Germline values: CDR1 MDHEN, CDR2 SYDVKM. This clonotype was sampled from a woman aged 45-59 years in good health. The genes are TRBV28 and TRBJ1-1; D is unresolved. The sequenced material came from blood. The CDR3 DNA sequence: TGTGCCAGCAACGATGGGCACACTGAAGCTTTCTTT. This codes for CASNDGHTEAFF. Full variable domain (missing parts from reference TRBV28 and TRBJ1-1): DVKVTQSSRYLVKRTGEKVFLECVQDMDHENMFWYRQDPGLGLRLIYFSYDVKMKEKGDIPEGYSVSREKKERFSLILESASTNQTSMYLCASNDGHTEAFFGQGTRLTVV.